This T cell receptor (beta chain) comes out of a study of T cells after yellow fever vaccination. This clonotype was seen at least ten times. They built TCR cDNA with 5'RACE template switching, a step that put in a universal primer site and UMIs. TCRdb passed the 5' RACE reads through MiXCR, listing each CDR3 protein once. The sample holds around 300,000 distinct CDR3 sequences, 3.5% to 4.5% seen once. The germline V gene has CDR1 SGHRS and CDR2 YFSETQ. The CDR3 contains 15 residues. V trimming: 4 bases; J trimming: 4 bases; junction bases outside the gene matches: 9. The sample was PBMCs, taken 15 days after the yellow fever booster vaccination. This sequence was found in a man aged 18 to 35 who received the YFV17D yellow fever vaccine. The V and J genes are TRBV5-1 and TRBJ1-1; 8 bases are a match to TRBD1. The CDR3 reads CASSPPGQGPTEAFF. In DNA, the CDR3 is TGCGCCAGCAGCCCCCCCGGACAGGGTCCCACTGAAGCTTTCTTT. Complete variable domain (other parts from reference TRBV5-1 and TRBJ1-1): KAGVTQTPRYLIKTRGQQVTLSCSPISGHRSVSWYQQTPGQGLQFLFEYFSETQRNKGNFPGRFSGRQFSNSRSEMNVSTLELGDSALYLCASSPPGQGPTEAFFGQGTRLTVV.